This TCR beta chain came from a study of cytomegalovirus exposure and HLA in healthy donors (dated by TCRdb to about 2017). Regarding the study in general: An earlier analysis of approximately 550 of the donors reported about 290 Gb of sequence data and roughly 110 million unique TCR beta sequences from 150 million to 200 million T cells. The study aimed to test whether signatures of past pathogen exposure could be identified by cataloging public T cell receptors. The study used immunosequencing to profile the T cell repertoires of several hundred subjects and linked those repertoires to cytomegalovirus serostatus. Rather than using new phenotypic data, the later analysis identified candidate immune exposures from TCR beta sequences and from how often those sequences occurred across donors. The number of donors typed differed by locus, with about 629-630 for A, B, C, DRB1 and DQB1, 522 for DQA1, 600 to 610 for DPA1, and some 470 for DPB1. The genetic ancestry cluster associated with self-reported Caucasian donors included 81% of the approximately 400 genotyped donors. To study patterns of TCR occurrence, a later analysis re-analyzed previously published TCR beta repertoires from 666 donors and added high-resolution HLA genotyping. Because of strong linkage in the cohort, a few DR-DQ haplotypes were treated as single units for association and clustering. A separate validation cohort of more than 100 different subjects was used in addition to the roughly 620-subject first cohort. Donor age, sex, ethnicity and CMV serostatus were compiled alongside the repertoire data. Approximately 300 gigabases of sequencing data and 70 million to 100 million unique TCR sequences were included in an early release covering several hundred HLA-typed donors. A later genetic analysis took genome-wide SNP genotypes for about 55% of the roughly 670 donors and used that subset as a discovery cohort. On average, 235,054 unique TCR beta nucleotide sequences were sequenced per donor among some 430 genotyped donors of the cohort, with roughly 19% of those sequences being non-productive. To decide whether each TCR beta V gene segment behaved as functional or pseudogenic, an earlier analysis of approximately 600 of the donors relied on high-throughput TCR beta sequencing. High-throughput TCR immunosequencing, statistical association of individual TCRs with disease status, and machine learning were combined to predict cytomegalovirus infection status. HLA typing included class I and class II loci at four-digit resolution. Every discovery cohort repertoire had been produced on one sequencing platform.

Study-level results and caveats: Most TCR sequences were seen in very few donors, while some public TCRs were found in many individuals. This cohort had only TCR beta chains sequenced, and the lack of alpha or paired-chain data limited which features could be detected. Immune exposure information for the cohort was limited to CMV serostatus. According to the authors, the approach could potentially be generalized to other disease states and immunological phenotypes. In a later analysis, several top co-occurrence clusters were reported to appear linked to parvovirus B19, influenza, CMV and Epstein-Barr virus. In a later genetic analysis, a missense DCLRE1C variant was associated with V-gene and J-gene trimming of TCR beta chains, and the association was replicated in an independent cohort. In both the original and validation cohorts, the classifier was reported to diagnose cytomegalovirus status with high specificity and sensitivity. Compared with the roughly 670-donor mean, donors in an Asian-associated ancestry cluster had fewer N-insertions in productive TCRs, according to a later genetic analysis. Correlated functional status among segregating V segments might reflect linkage disequilibrium, but an unknown experimental factor could not be ruled out. When HLA alleles, especially DR and DQ, strongly co-occurred, TCR associations were difficult to assign to individual alleles. Some IMGT-functional V segments, including TRBV6-2 and TRBV6-3, could not be distinguished by the 87-base-pair reads and were therefore excluded. In a later analysis, 16,951 TCR beta sequences were associated with specific HLA alleles at a false discovery rate of 0.05. In a later analysis, the rate of TCR association differed among HLA loci, with DRB1 alleles having the most associated TCRs and HLA-C alleles having the fewest. In a later analysis, HLA-associated TCR beta chains were found to be more clonally expanded and to have lower generation probabilities than equally common non-associated chains. HLA typing was unavailable for some donors at each locus, so association tests used only the typed subset. A cluster of highly shared sequence variants was judged likely to represent a technical artifact of the sequencing pipeline. Sequencing depth was assumed to be roughly uniform across donors in the presence/absence analyses, though that assumption may not hold. In the study, some 180 TCR beta chains were listed as associated with cytomegalovirus. Most CMV-associated TCR beta chains appeared to be HLA-restricted in a later analysis, and the HLA associations seemed to be driven largely by CMV exposure. In vitro tests confirmed that a few of the cytomegalovirus-associated TCR beta chains recognize cytomegalovirus antigens. The earlier analysis of some 560 of the donors excluded over 15 rarely observed V segments, including chromosome 9 orphons, because counts were too low. An earlier analysis of approximately 540 of the donors showed that most TCR beta V segments appeared in productive rearrangements either about 90% or about 30% of the time, which broadly matched IMGT annotations. A further reported finding was that TCR beta sequences accurately predicted the HLA-A and HLA-B alleles for most subjects in the first cohort.

Concerning this clone: Its antigen remains undetermined. Within one base of it there is no much larger clone, and no base qualities were kept. Other DNA sequences of this sample code for an identical CDR3.

The cohort comprised fewer than 700 healthy bone marrow donors. At the time of sampling, all cohort members were nominally healthy, though unrecorded immune exposures were likely present. The donor tested CMV seronegative, placing the donor among the 352 seronegative members of the cohort. A peripheral blood sample was collected from each donor, and TCR beta sequencing was performed on peripheral blood mononuclear cells. Genomic DNA extraction from the blood cell samples was performed with the Qiagen DNeasy Blood Extraction Kit. Taken from cysteine to phenylalanine, the CDR3 has 16 residues. Just CDR3 DNA is preserved here, 48 bases in frame from base 1. V loses 3 bases at its end and J loses 0 bases; junction bases beyond the gene matches: 4. Sequences MRHNA (CDR1) and SNTAGT (CDR2) are obtained from the germline V gene. The receptor library was made with the immunoSEQ multiplex PCR assay. A mixture of 60 forward primers for TCR Vbeta segments and 13 reverse primers for TCR Jbeta segments was used in the multiplex PCR. The CDR3 region of rearranged TCR beta genes was amplified from genomic DNA with a multiplex PCR assay. The Illumina HiSeq System was used to sequence the amplified TCR beta libraries as 87-base-pair reads. In the source study's methods: Across the roughly 600 repertoires, a later analysis counted 80 million or so unique TCR beta chains, about 10 million of which were shared by at least two donors. To remove PCR and sequencing errors, raw reads were error-corrected and collapsed into unique sequences using a nearest-neighbor algorithm that merged closely related sequences. CDR3 sequences were aligned to IMGT reference sequences to assign V, D and J gene segments. For a sequence to be retained, a match of at least six nucleotides was required to both a V gene segment and a J gene segment. A rearrangement was called productive if the CDR3 had no stop codons and remained in frame with V and J, and every other rearrangement was called non-productive. Following IMGT convention, CDR3 was defined as the stretch from the second conserved V-encoded cysteine up to the conserved J-encoded phenylalanine. In an earlier analysis of approximately 590 of the donors, sequences lacking an unambiguous match to a single V gene segment were excluded. An earlier analysis of some 500 of the donors classified V segments as functional when productive rearrangements were above 56.7% and as segregating when the standard deviation between donors was above 5%. A statistical classification framework was built for diagnosing cytomegalovirus status from the catalog of TCR beta chain sequences. In a later analysis, TCR nucleotide sequences were compared against IMGT/GENE-DB human TR gene sequences so that V and J genes could be assigned. The TCRdist pipeline was used in a later analysis to assign CDR3 sequences and most-parsimonious VDJ recombination scenarios. In a later analysis, every TCR beta chain was defined by the combination of its CDR3 amino acid sequence and its V-gene family, and reads without a unique V-gene family were dropped. To address suspected cross-contamination and a sequencing artifact, a later analysis removed over 500 highly shared, low-generation-probability nucleotide sequences. A later analysis calculated a clonal expansion index for each public chain from normalized within-repertoire ranks of inferred template counts. A later analysis computed generation probabilities with a VDJ recombination model fitted to out-of-frame rearrangements, and checked the results against IGoR. Hypergeometric tests were used in a later analysis to score TCR-TCR, TCR-HLA and TCR-CMV co-occurrence, with a repertoire-size bias correction applied to the TCR pairs. False discovery rates were estimated in a later analysis by permuting HLA or CMV assignments 20 times. In a later analysis, co-occurring TCRs were grouped using DBSCAN, and TCRdist sequence similarity was added for clustering within HLA-allele-positive subsets. Repertoires with fewer than 30,000 or more than 120,000 public chains were left out of co-occurrence clustering, as were about five repertoires with anomalous nucleotide sharing. TCRdb stores this immuneACCESS table with in-frame sequences only. Part of the clones is absent; in the studies checked, under half of the shortfall reflects unresolved V genes, and no reason is known for the rest. V, J and clone size derive from that table, while D and trimming were established from the DNA sequence. For this sample there are some 130,000 clones; 75% to 85% appear just once. The ten largest clones represent 3.3% of the sample.

The rearranged chain carries TRBV6-4 and TRBJ2-3; TRBD2 agrees with 9 junctional bases. This sequence was found in a male donor in good health and CMV-seronegative. The source material was PBMCs. The DNA sequence is given as TGTGCCAGCAGTGAATCCAGCGGGGGGAGCACAGATACGCAGTATTTT. The resulting protein is CASSESSGGSTDTQYF.